These 14 T cell receptor beta chains came from one sample sequenced in a study of OX40 agonist ivuxolimab in advanced cancers. Measured with immunoSEQ multiplex PCR; TCRdb has only the in-frame clones, and not every one. This sample carries around 94,000 clones, under 95% of them seen once, and the ten largest clones take around 3.5%. The source was CD4+ or CD8+ T cells sorted from blood, collected in a trial of the OX40 agonist ivuxolimab. All receptors derive from an adult with an advanced solid tumor such as melanoma, head and neck, liver or kidney cancer.

In this sample, this clone turned up once. The CDR3 protein is CASSQYPTVLNEKLFF. As DNA, the CDR3 is TGCGCCAGCAGTCAATATCCGACTGTACTTAATGAAAAACTGTTTTTT. J is TRBJ1-4 and V is TRBV23-1, with unresolved D. TRBV23-1 is an open reading frame whose function is uncertain. The V gene lost 1 base and the J gene lost 4 bases, with 13 bases spanning the gap. The CDR3 contains 16 residues.

This chain links TRBV28 with TRBJ1-5, with 7 bases that match TRBD1. Losses at the gene ends were 11 bases for V and 4 bases for J; bases not matched to a gene: 8. Per the germline V gene, CDR1 is MDHEN and CDR2 is SYDVKM. The CDR3 runs 13 residues. CDR3 amino acids: CAADGTANQPQHF. Written as DNA, the CDR3 is TGTGCCGCAGACGGGACAGCGAATCAGCCCCAGCATTTT.

The chain combines TRBV19 with TRBJ2-7; no definite D call. The CDR3 totals 16 residues. The germline CDR1 and CDR2 sequences are LNHDA and SQIVND (reference sequence). The V and J ends lost 3 bases and 1 base respectively, with 16 bases between them. CDR3 region: CASSIAEAVPSYEQYF. CDR3 DNA sequence: TGTGCCAGTAGTATCGCCGAGGCAGTTCCTTCCTACGAGCAGTACTTC.

This chain connects TRBV12-5 to TRBJ2-7; TRBD2 is a possible D gene (7 bases). Germline V CDR1 and CDR2: LGHNT, FRNRAP. V lost 4 bases, J lost 0 bases, and 16 bases lay in between. This CDR3 has 16 residues. Written as DNA, the CDR3 is TGTGCTAGTGGTTCGGGGGGCGTAGGGGGCTCCTACGAGCAGTACTTC. Residues: CASGSGGVGGSYEQYF.

The chain is built from TRBV5-6 and TRBJ2-5; D gene uncertain. CDR1 and CDR2 from the germline V gene are SGHDT and YYEEEE. Deletions cut 3 bases from V and 2 bases from J, with 11 bases between. The CDR3 has 14 residues. The CDR3 sequence: CASSSPMDQETQYF. CDR3 coding DNA: TGTGCCAGCAGCTCTCCAATGGATCAAGAGACCCAGTACTTC.

This clone was found once. The rearrangement uses TRBV12-2 and TRBJ2-2; the table assigns TRBD1, which was not confirmed against the DNA. TRBV12-2 is listed as a pseudogene. The CDR3 is 18 residues long. The CDR3 here is CASRLGGRDRENTGELFF. In nucleotides, the CDR3 is TGTGCAAGTCGCTTAGGGGGCCGGGACAGGGAAAACACCGGGGAGCTGTTTTTT.

The chain employs TRBV5-4 and TRBJ2-7; TRBD1 matches 10 bases. Germline loops: CDR1 SGHNT, CDR2 YYREEE (reference sequence). The CDR3 sequence is 15 residues long. With 2 bases clipped from V and 4 bases from J, the junction kept 6 bases outside the gene matches. The CDR3, as DNA: TGTGCCAGCAGCTTAGCCGGGACAGGGGTATACGAGCAGTACTTC. Translated: CASSLAGTGVYEQYF. Full variable domain (rest looked up from reference TRBV5-4 and TRBJ2-7): ETGVTQSPTHLIKTRGQQVTLRCSSQSGHNTVSWYQQALGQGPQFIFQYYREEENGRGNFPPRFSGLQFPNYSSELNVNALELDDSALYLCASSLAGTGVYEQYFGPGTRLTVT.

The chain combines TRBV27 with TRBJ2-7, with D hard to call. V was shortened by 5 bases and J by 0 bases, with 14 bases between the two germline ends. The germline gives CDR1 MNHEY, CDR2 SMNVEV (reference sequence). This CDR3 spans 15 amino acids. CDR3 residues: CASSLVGGSSYEQYF. CDR3 DNA sequence: TGTGCCAGCAGTCTTGTAGGCGGTTCCTCCTACGAGCAGTACTTC.

The genes are TRBV5-4 and TRBJ1-1; D gene uncertain. The CDR3 is 13 amino acids. V lost 4 bases and J lost 1, with 8 bases in between. Germline assignment: CDR1 SGHNT and CDR2 YYREEE (reference sequence). CDR3 DNA sequence: TGTGCCAGCAGCATAACGGGGAACACTGAAGCTTTCTTT. Translation gives CASSITGNTEAFF.

The V call is TRBV5-6, the J call TRBJ2-7; 12 bases are shared with TRBD2. The CDR3 runs to 14 residues. V shed 7 bases, J shed 5 bases, and the junction held 7 bases outside the gene matches. Looked up from germline, CDR1 is SGHDT and CDR2 is YYEEEE. CDR3 DNA: TGTGCCAGCGGCCGACTAGCGGGGGAGGACGAGCAGTACTTC. It yields the protein CASGRLAGEDEQYF.

This chain joins TRBV27 and TRBJ2-2; no firm D call. The CDR3 sequence is 16 residues long. CDR1 and CDR2 (germline): MNHEY, SMNVEV (reference sequence). Trimming removed 2 bases from V and 2 bases from J, with 12 bases in between. The CDR3 DNA follows: TGTGCCAGCAGTTTAAATAGACATGGCAACACCGGGGAGCTGTTTTTT. The encoded protein is CASSLNRHGNTGELFF.

The genes are TRBV5-1 and TRBJ2-1, with D possibly being TRBD1 (6 bases). The germline gives CDR1 SGHRS, CDR2 YFSETQ. The CDR3 sequence is 12 residues long. V lost 2 bases and J 9 bases, leaving 9 bases between the germline ends. In nucleotides, the CDR3 is TGCGCCAGCAGCTTTTCAGGGGTTGAGCAGTTCTTC. Its translation: CASSFSGVEQFF.

The rearrangement joins TRBV2 to TRBJ2-1; TRBD2 is a possible D gene (6 bases). The CDR3 extends over 15 amino acids. CDR1 and CDR2 (germline): SNHLY, FYNNEI. V lost 8 bases to trimming and J lost 1 base, with 15 bases between them. The CDR3 spells CASSRVGGSYNEQFF. The CDR3 region has the DNA TGTGCCAGCTCTCGGGTGGGGGGTTCCTACAATGAGCAGTTCTTC.

The chain employs TRBV5-6 and TRBJ1-1; D not resolved. Germline values: CDR1 SGHDT, CDR2 YYEEEE. Trimming removed 0 bases at V and 6 bases at J, with 15 bases between. The CDR3 is made up of 15 amino acids. CDR3: CASSLEPRALSEAFF. Written as DNA, the CDR3 is TGTGCCAGCAGCTTGGAGCCTCGGGCATTATCTGAAGCTTTCTTT.